A single sample gave rise to the 4 T cell receptor beta chains below, sequenced in a study of PD-L1 blockade in urothelial cancer. Assay used: immunoSEQ multiplex PCR; TCRdb lists only in-frame clones, some missing. In the table there are some 84,000 clones, about 81% of which are singletons. The material sequenced was PBMCs, taken around atezolizumab (anti-PD-L1) treatment. The receptor source for this set is a man between 65 and 79 years old with urothelial cancer.

The chain employs TRBV9 and TRBJ2-1; 10 nucleotides line up with TRBD1. Germline CDR1 and CDR2: SGDLS and YYNGEE. Unmatched junction bases numbered 4, after V lost 3 bases and J lost 1 base. The CDR3 spans 16 residues. CDR3 bases: TGTGCCAGCAGCGCCCGACAGGGGGCGTCCTACAATGAGCAGTTCTTC. Protein product: CASSARQGASYNEQFF.

This chain joins TRBV7-9 and TRBJ2-2; 7 nucleotides align to TRBD2. This CDR3 has 14 residues. CDR1 and CDR2 (germline): SEHNR, FQNEAQ (reference sequence). The ends lost 5 bases at V and 9 bases at J; junction bases unmatched: 9. Written as DNA, the CDR3 is TGTGCCAGCAGCCCCGGGAGGATGAAGCGGGAGCTGTTTTTT. Protein product: CASSPGRMKRELFF.

The genes are TRBV11-2 and TRBJ2-3, with 12 bases aligning to TRBD2. The length of the CDR3 is 16 residues. In germline, CDR1 is SGHAT, CDR2 FQNNGV. The ends lost 4 bases at V and 8 bases at J; junction bases unmatched: 10. CDR3 protein: CASSSGTSGSKGTQYF. DNA for the CDR3: TGTGCCAGCAGCTCCGGGACTAGCGGGTCAAAGGGTACGCAGTATTTT.

The chain carries TRBV5-6 and TRBJ1-6; D may be TRBD1 (5 bases). Per the germline V gene, CDR1 is SGHDT and CDR2 is YYEEEE. The CDR3 has 17 residues. The V and J ends lost 0 bases and 4 bases respectively, with 14 bases between them. The CDR3, as DNA: TGTGCCAGCAGCTTGGTTTCGGGGGATCTATATAATTCACCCCTCCACTTT. Translating it yields CASSLVSGDLYNSPLHF.